The entry below describes one TCR beta chain. This clonotype is assessed as medium-sized (0.01 to 0.1%). No cognate antigen has been identified for it. No much larger clone exists at a distance of one base, and base qualities are not known. This sample is drawn from a study of spatial heterogeneity in lung cancer (dated by TCRdb to the late 2010s). With regard to the full study: Beta-chain transcripts were consistently detected in greater numbers than alpha-chain transcripts, which likely reflects a higher abundance of beta-chain transcripts. Both alpha and beta chains were TCR-sequenced in samples taken at surgery, namely 220 tumor regions, roughly 64 matched nontumor lung samples and about 58 PBMC samples. In tumor regions, TCR transcript counts showed a strong correlation with a T cell transcriptional module score derived from matched bulk RNA-seq. In the raw uncorrected reads, each unique combination of TCR and UMI appeared more than ten times on average. In non-small cell lung cancer, the study quantitatively compared TCR alpha and beta repertoires across several tumor regions, matched nontumor lung, and blood. Nonsynonymous mutation counts, determined by whole-exome sequencing of tumor tissue, were related to TCR repertoire features.

What this sample's time point label stands for: sample taken at primary tumor resection. Donors were some 70 patients with early-stage, untreated non-small cell lung cancer from the lung TRACERx cohort. Without any cell sorting, TCR sequencing was performed on whole RNA extracted either from tumor and nontumor lung tissue or from cryopreserved PBMC samples. A patient was chosen for TCR sequencing only when enough RNA was available from at least two tumor regions. A lung pathologist reviewed the tumor and adjacent nontumor lung specimens before the specimens were selected. Study-wide conclusions, independent of this receptor: Estimated TCR-seq coverage of tumor T cells was only about 7.4% for alpha chains and 13% for beta chains. Counts of ubiquitous and regional expanded TCRs correlated with counts of ubiquitous and regional nonsynonymous mutations, respectively. The number of expanded intratumoral alpha and beta TCRs correlated with the tumor nonsynonymous mutation count. Additional single-cell paired TCR alpha and beta sequencing was considered necessary to confirm, at a functional level, the hypothesis that regional TCRs recognize regional mutations.

Libraries came from 5' RACE. The instrument given in TCRdb is NextSeq 500. In the TCR library protocol, a unique molecular identifier was attached to each TCR cDNA molecule so that PCR and sequencing errors could be corrected. On the authors' methods: TCR identification, UMI-based error correction and CDR3 extraction were performed with Decombinator tools. TCRs above a frequency of 2 per 1,000, corresponding to the top 1% of the tumor frequency distribution, were defined as expanded. Expanded tumor TCRs were classed as regional if statistically deemed absent (corrected P<0.05) from at least one tumor region, otherwise ubiquitous. Each repertoire was subsampled 100 times to 5,000 TCRs, after which Renyi diversity was computed with the R vegan package. CDR3 similarity networks were built from amino acid triplet string-kernel similarity, connecting CDR3s with pairwise similarity above 0.82. TCRdb cleaned the public reads at Q25 with fastp, built clones with MiXCR and kept in-frame beta chains. Each record represents a unique CDR3 protein, reported with the most common genes and DNA among its rows. The V and J calls were determined by TCRdb, not by the authors. The sample records more than 1,500 distinct CDR3 sequences, 9.8% of which are singletons. About 40% of the sample is taken by the ten largest.

This material consisted of lung tumor tissue, taken at surgery. The source is a female donor with early-stage non-small cell lung cancer.

The DNA sequence is given as TGCGCCAGCAGCTTGGGACGGTCGGGGGAGACCCAGTACTTC. It specifies CASSLGRSGETQYF. The chain was built from TRBV5-1 and TRBJ2-5; TRBD2 might be the D gene, on 5 matching bases. Taken from the germline V gene, the CDR1 and CDR2 loops are SGHRS and YFSETQ. Cut back by 0 bases and 5 bases, the V and J ends lie 11 bases apart. There are 14 amino acids in the CDR3, from cysteine to phenylalanine inclusive. Of the read, only the CDR3 DNA is kept; its 42 bases are in frame from base 1.